This is a list of T cell receptor beta chains from one sample in a study of cytomegalovirus exposure and HLA in healthy donors. Data came from immunoSEQ multiplex PCR; TCRdb stores just in-frame clones and leaves some out. The sample has under 200,000 clones; just under 80% are singletons. Sequenced material: PBMCs. These receptors all come from a woman in her 30s in good health and CMV-seropositive. Each CDR3 is given without its conserved first and last residue.

cdr3_aa: ASSLEGARNTEAF
j_call: TRBJ1-1
v_call: TRBV27

cdr3_aa: ASRSTGMNTEAF
j_call: TRBJ1-1
v_call: TRBV6-1

cdr3_aa: ASSSSTSGGTDTQY
j_call: TRBJ2-3
v_call: TRBV7-2

cdr3_aa: ASSGLRNTEAF
j_call: TRBJ1-1
v_call: TRBV2

cdr3_aa: ASSLKQGTSYNEQF
j_call: TRBJ2-1
v_call: TRBV7-2

cdr3_aa: ASSLTNYEQY
j_call: -
v_call: TRBV7-2

cdr3_aa: ASIAGGSPLH
j_call: TRBJ1-6
v_call: TRBV28

cdr3_aa: ASSFPGQGGEQY
j_call: TRBJ2-7
v_call: TRBV13

cdr3_aa: ASSQVSYEQY
j_call: TRBJ2-7
v_call: TRBV5-1

cdr3_aa: ASSVGDSGNSPLH
j_call: TRBJ1-6
v_call: TRBV9

cdr3_aa: ASGAGGQRNIQY
j_call: TRBJ2-4
v_call: TRBV5-1

cdr3_aa: ASSFLAGLYEDTQY
j_call: TRBJ2-3
v_call: TRBV27

cdr3_aa: ATEGVTEAF
j_call: TRBJ1-1
v_call: TRBV2

cdr3_aa: ASSLDVAPTGELF
j_call: TRBJ2-2
v_call: TRBV5-1

cdr3_aa: ASSYAAAGGNEQY
j_call: TRBJ2-7
v_call: TRBV6-5

cdr3_aa: ASSRQGGSGNTIY
j_call: TRBJ1-3
v_call: TRBV19

cdr3_aa: AVRFLRTYGYT
j_call: TRBJ1-2
v_call: TRBV7-9

cdr3_aa: ASSPLTVPGELF
j_call: TRBJ2-2
v_call: TRBV27

cdr3_aa: ASSQTRQGEAF
j_call: TRBJ1-1
v_call: TRBV27

cdr3_aa: ASSDTMQTQY
j_call: TRBJ2-5
v_call: TRBV5-1

cdr3_aa: ASRPGQGNTIY
j_call: TRBJ1-3
v_call: TRBV7-9

cdr3_aa: ASCLQGFAGELF
j_call: TRBJ2-2
v_call: TRBV6-5

cdr3_aa: SVGLAGVGSQETQY
j_call: TRBJ2-5
v_call: TRBV29-1

cdr3_aa: ASGFHGGEQY
j_call: TRBJ2-7
v_call: TRBV12-5

cdr3_aa: ASRKQGGSYNSPLH
j_call: TRBJ1-6
v_call: TRBV27

cdr3_aa: ASSDSPGARNSPLH
j_call: TRBJ1-6
v_call: TRBV6-4

cdr3_aa: ASSSSGNTDTQY
j_call: TRBJ2-3
v_call: TRBV19

cdr3_aa: ASSLSSGVGTDTQY
j_call: TRBJ2-3
v_call: TRBV7-8

cdr3_aa: ASSPHTSGLRDEQF
j_call: TRBJ2-1
v_call: TRBV7-3

cdr3_aa: ASSPGQRQPQH
j_call: TRBJ1-5
v_call: TRBV28

cdr3_aa: ASSLAGGGNIQY
j_call: TRBJ2-4
v_call: TRBV7-9

cdr3_aa: ASSENVGVNQPQH
j_call: TRBJ1-5
v_call: TRBV6-1

cdr3_aa: ASSYSRGFHTQY
j_call: TRBJ2-3
v_call: TRBV6-5

cdr3_aa: ASSPDRAKTQY
j_call: TRBJ2-5
v_call: TRBV18

cdr3_aa: ASSDTGTGGVYEQY
j_call: TRBJ2-7
v_call: TRBV2

cdr3_aa: ARRGSPYQETQY
j_call: TRBJ2-5
v_call: TRBV2

cdr3_aa: ASSLVGSGEGETEAF
j_call: TRBJ1-1
v_call: TRBV7-9

cdr3_aa: ASSVTRGAGADTQY
j_call: TRBJ2-3
v_call: TRBV2

cdr3_aa: ASSFGTELYGYT
j_call: TRBJ1-2
v_call: TRBV7-2

cdr3_aa: ASSSGGEKLF
j_call: TRBJ1-4
v_call: TRBV9

cdr3_aa: ASTGNYGYT
j_call: TRBJ1-2
v_call: TRBV10-2

cdr3_aa: ASSFGSSYEQY
j_call: TRBJ2-7
v_call: TRBV5-1

cdr3_aa: ASSISGLSDTQY
j_call: TRBJ2-3
v_call: TRBV19

cdr3_aa: ASSQGGLNTEAF
j_call: TRBJ1-1
v_call: TRBV6-4

cdr3_aa: ASSPNGYT
j_call: TRBJ1-2
v_call: TRBV13

cdr3_aa: ASSQSPGQNYGYT
j_call: TRBJ1-2
v_call: TRBV5-4

cdr3_aa: ASSGQSYGYT
j_call: TRBJ1-2
v_call: TRBV7-9

cdr3_aa: AISEAGQGVGTEAF
j_call: TRBJ1-1
v_call: TRBV10-3

cdr3_aa: SSSDDSYGYT
j_call: TRBJ1-2
v_call: TRBV7-9

cdr3_aa: ASSLVVGGGAVGELF
j_call: TRBJ2-2
v_call: TRBV5-5

cdr3_aa: ASSLQETQY
j_call: TRBJ2-5
v_call: TRBV28

cdr3_aa: ASSTTGHGNQPQH
j_call: TRBJ1-5
v_call: TRBV19

cdr3_aa: ASSEHRSYSNQPQH
j_call: TRBJ1-5
v_call: TRBV2